These 9 T cell receptor beta chains share one sample of origin, sequenced in a study of shared clonotypes between healthy human individuals. This table comes from immunoSEQ multiplex PCR, and its TCRdb copy is limited to in-frame clones, with some not included. Here the sample spans 2 million to 2.5 million clones, more than 90% being singletons. The sequenced sample consisted of naive CD4+ T cells sorted from blood. The subset denotes: CD45RA+ positively selected. The receptors stem from a man aged 18 to 29 in good health.

The gene calls are TRBV5-4 and TRBJ1-2, with unresolved D. The germline CDR1 and CDR2 sequences are SGHNT and YYREEE (reference sequence). The CDR3 sequence is 13 residues long. V was trimmed by 1 base and J by 8 bases, leaving 12 bases between them. The CDR3 DNA sequence: TGTGCCAGCAGCTTGCACGGGTACGACGGCTACACCTTC. This encodes CASSLHGYDGYTF.

This sequence joins TRBV5-1 and TRBJ2-7; 9 nucleotides agree with TRBD1. Germline lookup yields CDR1 SGHRS and CDR2 YFSETQ. This CDR3 comprises 13 residues. Trimming removed 4 bases from V and 5 bases from J; junction bases left unmatched: 4. The DNA of the CDR3 is TGCGCCAGCAGCCCGGGGGACAGGGACGAGCAGTACTTC. Its protein is CASSPGDRDEQYF.

This clone has a single count. The chain joins TRBV2 to TRBJ1-2; D is unresolved. Trimming pared 0 bases from V and 5 bases from J, leaving 7 bases between. The CDR3 is made up of 13 amino acids. CDR1 is SNHLY, CDR2 FYNNEI, per germline. The DNA of the CDR3 is TGTGCCAGCAGTGAAGCAGGGATTTATGGCTACACCTTC. Protein: CASSEAGIYGYTF.

This chain connects TRBV6-5 to TRBJ1-2; D is ambiguous. CDR3 size: 14 residues. Germline assignment: CDR1 MNHEY and CDR2 SVGAGI. V was shortened by 2 bases and J by 2 bases, with 9 bases between the two germline ends. CDR3 bases: TGTGCCAGCAGTTACAAAGGGTGGAACTATGGCTACACCTTC. Its translation: CASSYKGWNYGYTF.

Note on this clone: The sample has other DNA sequences that encode this CDR3 too. The CDR3: CASSPDRGYGYTF. In DNA, the CDR3 is TGTGCCAGCAGCCCGGACAGGGGTTATGGCTACACCTTC. The chain has TRBV7-2 and TRBJ1-2; 9 positions match TRBD1. With 5 bases clipped from V and 5 bases from J, the junction kept 3 bases outside the gene matches. Germline V lookup: CDR1 SGHTA, CDR2 FQGNSA. The CDR3 contains 13 residues.

The chain couples TRBV5-4 to TRBJ1-2; D might be TRBD1 (5 bases). Germline CDR1 is SGHNT and CDR2 is YYREEE (reference sequence). The CDR3 totals 13 residues. Trimming pared 0 bases from V and 3 bases from J, leaving 6 bases between. The CDR3 here is CASSLGQHYGYTF. The CDR3, as DNA: TGTGCCAGCAGCTTGGGACAGCACTATGGCTACACCTTC. Combining the CDR3 with reference TRBV5-4 and TRBJ1-2 gives the whole variable domain ETGVTQSPTHLIKTRGQQVTLRCSSQSGHNTVSWYQQALGQGPQFIFQYYREEENGRGNFPPRFSGLQFPNYSSELNVNALELDDSALYLCASSLGQHYGYTFGSGTRLTVV.

The chain has TRBV19 and TRBJ1-5, with 7 bases fitting TRBD1. After removal of 3 bases from V and 4 bases from J, the junction contained 6 bases not matched to a gene. The length of the CDR3 is 15 residues. The V gene's germline CDR1 is LNHDA and CDR2 SQIVND (reference sequence). DNA of the CDR3: TGTGCCAGTAGTATGGGGGGACAGTCAAATCAGCCCCAGCATTTT. It yields the protein CASSMGGQSNQPQHF.

The chain uses TRBV9 and TRBJ2-1, with TRBD2 identical over 10 bases. Trimming took 0 bases from V and 7 from J; bases not matched to a gene: 13. The germline V gene has CDR1 SGDLS and CDR2 YYNGEE. The CDR3 extends over 18 amino acids. CDR3 sequence reads: CASSVGFRLAGVPNEQFF. The CDR3 nucleotides are TGTGCCAGCAGCGTAGGGTTCCGTCTAGCGGGAGTTCCAAATGAGCAGTTCTTC. Using reference TRBV9 and TRBJ2-1 for the parts outside the CDR3, the full variable domain is DSGVTQTPKHLITATGQRVTLRCSPRSGDLSVYWYQQSLDQGLQFLIQYYNGEERAKGNILERFSAQQFPDLHSELNLSSLELGDSALYFCASSVGFRLAGVPNEQFFGPGTRLTVL.

This clone was picked up one time. This chain links TRBV5-1 with TRBJ2-5, with D tentatively TRBD2 (6 bases). Germline V CDR1 and CDR2: SGHRS, YFSETQ. V lost 2 bases to trimming and J lost 2 bases, with 10 bases between them. The CDR3 spans 14 residues. The CDR3 loop reads CASSFSGTQETQYF. The CDR3 nucleotides read TGCGCCAGCAGCTTTAGCGGAACTCAAGAGACCCAGTACTTC.